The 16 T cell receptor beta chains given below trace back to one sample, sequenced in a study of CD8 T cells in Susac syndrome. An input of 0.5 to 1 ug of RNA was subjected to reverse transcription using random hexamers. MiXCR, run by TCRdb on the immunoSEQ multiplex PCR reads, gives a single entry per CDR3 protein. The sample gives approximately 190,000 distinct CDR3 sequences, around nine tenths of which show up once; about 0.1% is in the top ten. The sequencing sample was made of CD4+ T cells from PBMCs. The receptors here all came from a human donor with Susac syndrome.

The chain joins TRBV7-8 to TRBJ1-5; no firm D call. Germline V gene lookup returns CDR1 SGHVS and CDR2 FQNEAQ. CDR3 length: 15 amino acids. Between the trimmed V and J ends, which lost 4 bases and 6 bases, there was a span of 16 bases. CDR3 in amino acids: CASSSRTRRGQPQHF. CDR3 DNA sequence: TGTGCCAGCAGCTCGCGTACTCGGCGCGGTCAGCCCCAGCATTTT.

CDR3: CASSYNSNGYTF. The CDR3 DNA sequence: TGTGCCAGCAGTTACAATAGTAATGGCTACACCTTC. The rearrangement uses TRBV6-6 and TRBJ1-2; D is unresolved. V lost 2 bases, J lost 6 bases, and 7 bases lay in between. The germline gives CDR1 MNHNY, CDR2 SVGAGI (reference sequence). The CDR3 has 12 amino acids.

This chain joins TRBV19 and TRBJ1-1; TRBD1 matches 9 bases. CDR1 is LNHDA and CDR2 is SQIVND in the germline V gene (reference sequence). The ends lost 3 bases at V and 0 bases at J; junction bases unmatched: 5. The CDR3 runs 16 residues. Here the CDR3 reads CASSMGTGTMNTEAFF. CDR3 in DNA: TGTGCCAGTAGTATGGGGACAGGGACCATGAACACTGAAGCTTTCTTT.

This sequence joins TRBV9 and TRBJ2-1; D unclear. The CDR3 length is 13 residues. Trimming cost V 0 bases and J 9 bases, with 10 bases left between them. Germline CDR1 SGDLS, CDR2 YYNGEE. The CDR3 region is CASSVDRAGEQFF. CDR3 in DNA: TGTGCCAGCAGCGTAGATCGGGCCGGTGAGCAGTTCTTC.

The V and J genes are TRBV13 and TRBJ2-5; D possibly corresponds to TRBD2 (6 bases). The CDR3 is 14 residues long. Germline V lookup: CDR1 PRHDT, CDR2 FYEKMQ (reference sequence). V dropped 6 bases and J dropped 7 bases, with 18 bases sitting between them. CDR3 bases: TGTGCCAGCAGACCTCTCGGGGGTCACGGGACCCAGTACTTC. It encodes CASRPLGGHGTQYF.

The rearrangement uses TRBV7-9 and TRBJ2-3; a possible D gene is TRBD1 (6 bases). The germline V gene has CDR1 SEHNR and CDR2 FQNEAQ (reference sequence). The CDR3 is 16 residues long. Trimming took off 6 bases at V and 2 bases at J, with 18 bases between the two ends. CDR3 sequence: CASRTTDRINTDTQYF. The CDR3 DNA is TGTGCCAGCAGAACTACAGACAGGATAAACACAGATACGCAGTATTTT.

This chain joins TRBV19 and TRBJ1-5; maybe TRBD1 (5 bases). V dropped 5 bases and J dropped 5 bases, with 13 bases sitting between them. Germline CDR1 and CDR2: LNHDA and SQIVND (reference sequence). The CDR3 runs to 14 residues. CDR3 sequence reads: CASSGGAGYQPQHF. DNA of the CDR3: TGTGCCAGTAGTGGCGGGGCCGGGTATCAGCCCCAGCATTTT.

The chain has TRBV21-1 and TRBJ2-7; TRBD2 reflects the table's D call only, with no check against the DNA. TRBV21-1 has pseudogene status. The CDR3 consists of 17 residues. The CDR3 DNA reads TGTGCCAGCAGCAAAAGGGGAGAGGCTAGCGGGAGCTACGAGCAGTACTTC. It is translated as CASSKRGEASGSYEQYF.

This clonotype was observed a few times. As DNA, the CDR3 is TGTGCCACCAGTGCTAGCGGGAGCGAAAAGACCCAGTACTTC. This sequence encodes CATSASGSEKTQYF. The V call is TRBV24-1, the J call TRBJ2-5, with 10 nucleotides matching TRBD2. The J segment lost 6 bases and the V segment lost 5 bases, leaving 5 bases of the junction unmatched. Germline values: CDR1 KGHDR, CDR2 SFDVKD. This CDR3 comprises 14 residues.

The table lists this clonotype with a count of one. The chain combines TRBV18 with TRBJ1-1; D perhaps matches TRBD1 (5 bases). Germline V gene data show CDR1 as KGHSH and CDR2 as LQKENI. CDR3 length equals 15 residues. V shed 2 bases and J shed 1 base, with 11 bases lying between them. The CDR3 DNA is TGTGCCAGCTCACCAAGCTGGCAGGGGAACACTGAAGCTTTCTTT. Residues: CASSPSWQGNTEAFF.

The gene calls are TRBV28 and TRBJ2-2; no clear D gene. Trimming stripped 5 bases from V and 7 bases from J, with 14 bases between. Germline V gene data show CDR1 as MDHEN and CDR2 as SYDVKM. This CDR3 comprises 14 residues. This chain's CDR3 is CASSPWATGGELFF. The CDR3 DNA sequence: TGTGCCAGCAGTCCCTGGGCGACGGGCGGGGAGCTGTTTTTT.

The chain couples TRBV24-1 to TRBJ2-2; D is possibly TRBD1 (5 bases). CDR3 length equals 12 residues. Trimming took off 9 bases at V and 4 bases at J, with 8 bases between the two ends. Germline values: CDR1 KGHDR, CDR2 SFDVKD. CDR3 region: CATSRATGELFF. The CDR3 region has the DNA TGTGCCACCTCCAGGGCCACCGGGGAGCTGTTTTTT.

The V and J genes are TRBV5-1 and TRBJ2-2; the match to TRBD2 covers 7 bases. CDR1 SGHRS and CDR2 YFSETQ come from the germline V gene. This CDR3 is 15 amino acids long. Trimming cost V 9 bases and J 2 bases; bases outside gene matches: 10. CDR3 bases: TGCGCCACCGCCCCGCGGGGGAGTAACACCGGGGAGCTGTTTTTT. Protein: CATAPRGSNTGELFF.

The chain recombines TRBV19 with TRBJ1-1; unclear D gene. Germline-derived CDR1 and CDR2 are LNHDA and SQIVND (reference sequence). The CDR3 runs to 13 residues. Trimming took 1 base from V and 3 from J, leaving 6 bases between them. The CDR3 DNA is TGTGCCAGTAGTATAGCGAGGGACACTGAAGCTTTCTTT. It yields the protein CASSIARDTEAFF.

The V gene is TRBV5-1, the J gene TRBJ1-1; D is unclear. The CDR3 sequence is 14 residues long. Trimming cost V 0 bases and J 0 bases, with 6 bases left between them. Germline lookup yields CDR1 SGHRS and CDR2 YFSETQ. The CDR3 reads CASSLGGLNTEAFF. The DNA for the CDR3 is TGCGCCAGCAGCTTGGGAGGCCTGAACACTGAAGCTTTCTTT.

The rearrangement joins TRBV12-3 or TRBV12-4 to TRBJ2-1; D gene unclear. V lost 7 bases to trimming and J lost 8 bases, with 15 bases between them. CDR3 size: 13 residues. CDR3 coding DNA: TGTGCCAGCAACCAGGTCCAACACCATGAGCAGTTCTTC. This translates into CASNQVQHHEQFF.